The present T cell receptor (beta chain) was sequenced within a study of radiotherapy plus CTLA-4 blockade in lung cancer. For the study at large: Disease control was achieved by about 34% of patients, and objective responses by over 15%. Broader study findings: The best predictor of response was reported to be early blood T cell clone dynamics, with interferon-beta. Some TCR clones had been derived from tumors. These clones expanded in peripheral blood after radiotherapy plus ipilimumab.

Turning to this clone: What it recognizes is unknown.

Some clones are missing from TCRdb's copy, which holds only in-frame ones; the method was immunoSEQ multiplex PCR. The table records 50,000 to 70,000 clones, about three quarters of them present only once. This CDR3 is built from 15 residues. The germline V gene encodes CDR1 MRHNA and CDR2 SNTAGT. The V gene end was trimmed by 6 bases and the J gene end by 4 bases; junction bases not matched to a gene: 5. The sequenced sample was peripheral blood, obtained from a patient treated with radiotherapy plus ipilimumab. The sequence derives from a human donor with non-small cell lung cancer who had a partial response to radiotherapy plus ipilimumab. The V gene is TRBV6-4, the J gene TRBJ2-2; 10 nucleotides line up with TRBD2. The CDR3 is CASRPTSGVTGELFF. Here the CDR3 DNA reads TGTGCCAGCAGGCCAACTAGCGGGGTCACCGGGGAGCTGTTTTTT.